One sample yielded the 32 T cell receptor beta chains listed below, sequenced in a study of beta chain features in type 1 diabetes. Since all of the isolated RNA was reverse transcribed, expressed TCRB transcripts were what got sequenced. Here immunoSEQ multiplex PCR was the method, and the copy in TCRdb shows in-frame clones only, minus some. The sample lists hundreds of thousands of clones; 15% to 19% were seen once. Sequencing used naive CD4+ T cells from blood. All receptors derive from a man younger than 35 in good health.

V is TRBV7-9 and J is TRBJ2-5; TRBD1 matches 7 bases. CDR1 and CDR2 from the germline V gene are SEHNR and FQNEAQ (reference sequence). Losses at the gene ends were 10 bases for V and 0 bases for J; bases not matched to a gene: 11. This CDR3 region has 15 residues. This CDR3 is CAIIYLGQDQETQYF. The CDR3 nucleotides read TGTGCCATCATCTACTTAGGACAGGACCAAGAGACCCAGTACTTC.

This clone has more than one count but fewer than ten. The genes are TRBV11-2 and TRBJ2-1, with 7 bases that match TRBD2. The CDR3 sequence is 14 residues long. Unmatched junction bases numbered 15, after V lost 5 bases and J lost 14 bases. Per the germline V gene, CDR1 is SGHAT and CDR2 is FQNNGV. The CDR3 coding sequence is TGTGCCAGCAGCCCCTTCAGCGGGATTGGCGGAAAGTTCTTC. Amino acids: CASSPFSGIGGKFF.

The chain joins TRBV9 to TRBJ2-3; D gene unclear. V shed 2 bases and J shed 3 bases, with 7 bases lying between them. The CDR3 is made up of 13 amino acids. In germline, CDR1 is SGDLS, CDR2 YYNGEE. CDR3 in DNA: TGTGCCAGCAGCGTTGAACAGACAGATACGCAGTATTTT. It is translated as CASSVEQTDTQYF.

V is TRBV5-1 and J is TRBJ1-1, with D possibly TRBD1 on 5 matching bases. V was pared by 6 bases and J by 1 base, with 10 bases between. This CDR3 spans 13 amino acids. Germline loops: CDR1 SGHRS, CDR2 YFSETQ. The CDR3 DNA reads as TGCGCCAGCACGAGCCAGGGGAACACTGAAGCTTTCTTT. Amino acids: CASTSQGNTEAFF. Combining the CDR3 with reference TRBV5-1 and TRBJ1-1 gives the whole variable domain KAGVTQTPRYLIKTRGQQVTLSCSPISGHRSVSWYQQTPGQGLQFLFEYFSETQRNKGNFPGRFSGRQFSNSRSEMNVSTLELGDSALYLCASTSQGNTEAFFGQGTRLTVV.

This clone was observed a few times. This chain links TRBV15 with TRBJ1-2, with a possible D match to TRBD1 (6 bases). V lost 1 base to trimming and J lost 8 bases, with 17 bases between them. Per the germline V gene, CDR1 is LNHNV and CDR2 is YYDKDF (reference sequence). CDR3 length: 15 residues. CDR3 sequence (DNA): TGTGCCACCAGCAGAGCAATTTCTCAGGGGTTCGGCTACACCTTC. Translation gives CATSRAISQGFGYTF.

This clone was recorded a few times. CDR3 amino acids: CASSRDRIYRGGGTEAFF. The CDR3 DNA reads TGTGCCAGCAGCCGAGACCGTATATACAGGGGCGGGGGCACTGAAGCTTTCTTT. The chain has TRBV4-2 and TRBJ1-1, with 7 nucleotides matching TRBD1. This CDR3 has 18 residues. Germline V CDR1 and CDR2: LGHNA, YNFKEQ. Trimming cost V 4 bases and J 4 bases; bases outside gene matches: 18.

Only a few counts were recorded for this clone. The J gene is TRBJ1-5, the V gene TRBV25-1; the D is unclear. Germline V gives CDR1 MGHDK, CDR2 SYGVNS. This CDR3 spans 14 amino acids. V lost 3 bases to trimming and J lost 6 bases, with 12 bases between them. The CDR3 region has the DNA TGTGCCAGCAGTGATACCGGGAAGTTTCAGCCCCAGCATTTT. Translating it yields CASSDTGKFQPQHF.

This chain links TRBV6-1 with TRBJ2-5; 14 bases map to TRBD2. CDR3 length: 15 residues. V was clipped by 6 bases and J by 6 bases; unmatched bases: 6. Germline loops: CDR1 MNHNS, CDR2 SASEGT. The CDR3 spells CASRLGLAGAKTQYF. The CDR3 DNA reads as TGTGCCAGCAGGCTGGGACTAGCGGGAGCCAAGACCCAGTACTTC.

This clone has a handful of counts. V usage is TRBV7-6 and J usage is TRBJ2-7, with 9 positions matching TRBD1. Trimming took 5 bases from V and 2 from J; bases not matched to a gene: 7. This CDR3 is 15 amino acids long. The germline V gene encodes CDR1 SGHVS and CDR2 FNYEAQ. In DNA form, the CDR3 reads TGTGCCAGCAGCCCAGTTAGGACAGGGGCCTACGAGCAGTACTTC. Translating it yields CASSPVRTGAYEQYF.

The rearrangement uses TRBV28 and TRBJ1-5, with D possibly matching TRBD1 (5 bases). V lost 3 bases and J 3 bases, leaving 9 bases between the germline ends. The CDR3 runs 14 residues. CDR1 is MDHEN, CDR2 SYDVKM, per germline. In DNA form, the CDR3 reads TGTGCCAGCAGTTTCAGGGATTACAATCAGCCCCAGCATTTT. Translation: CASSFRDYNQPQHF.

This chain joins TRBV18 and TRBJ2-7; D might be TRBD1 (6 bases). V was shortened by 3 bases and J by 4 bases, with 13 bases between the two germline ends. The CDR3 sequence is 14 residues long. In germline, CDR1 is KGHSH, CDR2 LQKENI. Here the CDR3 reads CASSPGATHYEQYF. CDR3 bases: TGTGCCAGCTCACCGGGGGCAACACATTACGAGCAGTACTTC.

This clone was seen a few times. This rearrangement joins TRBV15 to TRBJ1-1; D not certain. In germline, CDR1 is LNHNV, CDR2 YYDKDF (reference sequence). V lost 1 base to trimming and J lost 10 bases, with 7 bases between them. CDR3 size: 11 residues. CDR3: CATSRAGGAFF. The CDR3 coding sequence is TGTGCCACCAGCAGAGCAGGTGGAGCTTTCTTT. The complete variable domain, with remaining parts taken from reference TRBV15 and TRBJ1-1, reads DAMVIQNPRYQVTQFGKPVTLSCSQTLNHNVMYWYQQKSSQAPKLLFHYYDKDFNNEADTPDNFQSRRPNTSFCFLDIRSPGLGDTAMYLCATSRAGGAFFGQGTRLTVV.

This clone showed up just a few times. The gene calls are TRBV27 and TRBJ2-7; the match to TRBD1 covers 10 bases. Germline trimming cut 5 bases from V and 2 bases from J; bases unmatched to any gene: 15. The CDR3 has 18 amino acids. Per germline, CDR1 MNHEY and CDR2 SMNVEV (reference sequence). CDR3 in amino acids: CASSPLSFPGQGTYEQYF. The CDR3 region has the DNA TGTGCCAGCAGTCCTCTCTCCTTCCCGGGACAGGGGACCTACGAGCAGTACTTC.

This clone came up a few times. CDR3 amino acids: CASSQDSQGPNYGYTF. CDR3 nucleotide sequence: TGTGCCAGCAGCCAAGATTCTCAGGGGCCTAACTATGGCTACACCTTC. V gene TRBV4-2 combines with J gene TRBJ1-2; D might be TRBD1 (6 bases). Trimming stripped 0 bases from V and 0 bases from J, with 11 bases between. The CDR3 consists of 16 residues. In germline, CDR1 is LGHNA, CDR2 YNFKEQ.

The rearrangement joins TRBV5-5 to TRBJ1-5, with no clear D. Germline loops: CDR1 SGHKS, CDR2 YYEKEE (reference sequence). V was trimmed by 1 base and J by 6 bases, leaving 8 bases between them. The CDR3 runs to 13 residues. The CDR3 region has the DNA TGTGCCAGCAGCTTGATTCTCGTTCAGCCCCAGCATTTT. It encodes CASSLILVQPQHF.

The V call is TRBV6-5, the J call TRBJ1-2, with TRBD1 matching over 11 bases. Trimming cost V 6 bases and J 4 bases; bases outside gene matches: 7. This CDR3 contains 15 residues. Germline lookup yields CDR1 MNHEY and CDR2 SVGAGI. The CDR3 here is CASRPGQGVVYGYTF. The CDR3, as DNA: TGTGCCAGCAGACCGGGACAGGGGGTTGTCTATGGCTACACCTTC.

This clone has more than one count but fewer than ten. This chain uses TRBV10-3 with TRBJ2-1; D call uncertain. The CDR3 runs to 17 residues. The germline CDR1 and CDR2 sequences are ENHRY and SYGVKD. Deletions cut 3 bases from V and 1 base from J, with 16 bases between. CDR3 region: CAISDGKRRESYNEQFF. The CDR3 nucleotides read TGTGCCATCAGTGATGGTAAAAGGAGAGAATCCTACAATGAGCAGTTCTTC.

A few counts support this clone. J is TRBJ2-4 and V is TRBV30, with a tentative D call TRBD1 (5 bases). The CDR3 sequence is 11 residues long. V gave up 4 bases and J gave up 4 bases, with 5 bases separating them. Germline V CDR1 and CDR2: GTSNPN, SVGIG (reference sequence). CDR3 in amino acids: CAWTGKNIQYF. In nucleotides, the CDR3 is TGTGCCTGGACAGGGAAAAACATTCAGTACTTC.

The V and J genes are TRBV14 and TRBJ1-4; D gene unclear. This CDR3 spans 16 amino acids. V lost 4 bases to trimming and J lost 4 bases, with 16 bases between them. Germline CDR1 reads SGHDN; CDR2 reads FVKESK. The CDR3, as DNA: TGTGCCAGCAGCCTCGGGCCGAGAACCTTTAATGAAAAACTGTTTTTT. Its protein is CASSLGPRTFNEKLFF.

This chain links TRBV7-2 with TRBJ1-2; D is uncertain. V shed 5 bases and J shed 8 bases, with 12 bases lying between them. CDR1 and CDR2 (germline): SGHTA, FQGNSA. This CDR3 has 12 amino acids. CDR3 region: CASSPARVGYTF. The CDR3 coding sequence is TGTGCCAGCAGCCCGGCCCGGGTCGGCTACACCTTC.

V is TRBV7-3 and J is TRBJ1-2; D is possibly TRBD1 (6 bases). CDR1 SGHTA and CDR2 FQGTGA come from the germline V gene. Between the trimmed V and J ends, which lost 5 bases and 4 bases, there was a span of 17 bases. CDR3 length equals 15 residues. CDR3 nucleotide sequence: TGTGCCAGCAGCCCGGCGGTTGGGGGCCCCTATGGCTACACCTTC. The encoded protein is CASSPAVGGPYGYTF. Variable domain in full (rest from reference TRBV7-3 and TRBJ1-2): GAGVSQTPSNKVTEKGKYVELRCDPISGHTALYWYRQSLGQGPEFLIYFQGTGAADDSGLPNDRFFAVRPEGSVSTLKIQRTERGDSAVYLCASSPAVGGPYGYTFGSGTRLTVV.

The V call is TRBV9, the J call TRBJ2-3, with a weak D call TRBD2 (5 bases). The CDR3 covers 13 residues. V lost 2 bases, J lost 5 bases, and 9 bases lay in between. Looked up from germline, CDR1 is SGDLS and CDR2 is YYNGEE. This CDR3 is CASSVGSEDTQYF. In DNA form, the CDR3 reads TGTGCCAGCAGCGTCGGTAGCGAAGATACGCAGTATTTT.

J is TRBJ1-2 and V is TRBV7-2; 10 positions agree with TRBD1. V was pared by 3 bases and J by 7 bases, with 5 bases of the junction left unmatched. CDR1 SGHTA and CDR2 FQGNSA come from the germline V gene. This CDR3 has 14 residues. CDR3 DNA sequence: TGTGCCAGCAGCTTGGGGACAGGGGAATCTGGCTACACCTTC. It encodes CASSLGTGESGYTF.

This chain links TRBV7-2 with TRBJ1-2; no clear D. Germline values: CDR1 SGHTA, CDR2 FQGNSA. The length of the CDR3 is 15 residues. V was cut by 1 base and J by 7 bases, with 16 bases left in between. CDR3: CASSLGPMEPSGYTF. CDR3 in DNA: TGTGCCAGCAGCTTAGGTCCGATGGAACCCTCTGGCTACACCTTC.

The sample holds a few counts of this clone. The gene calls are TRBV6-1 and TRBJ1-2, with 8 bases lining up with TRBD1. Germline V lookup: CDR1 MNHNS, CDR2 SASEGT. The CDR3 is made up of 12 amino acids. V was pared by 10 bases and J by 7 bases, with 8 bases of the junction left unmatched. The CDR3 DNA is TGTGCCAACCGCGACAGGGGTCCTGGCTACACCTTC. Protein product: CANRDRGPGYTF.

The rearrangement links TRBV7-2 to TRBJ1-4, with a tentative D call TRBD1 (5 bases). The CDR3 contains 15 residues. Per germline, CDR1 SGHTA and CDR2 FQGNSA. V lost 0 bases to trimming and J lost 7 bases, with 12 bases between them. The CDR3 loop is CASSLARRVGEKLFF. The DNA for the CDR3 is TGTGCCAGCAGCTTAGCTCGCAGGGTTGGTGAAAAACTGTTTTTT.

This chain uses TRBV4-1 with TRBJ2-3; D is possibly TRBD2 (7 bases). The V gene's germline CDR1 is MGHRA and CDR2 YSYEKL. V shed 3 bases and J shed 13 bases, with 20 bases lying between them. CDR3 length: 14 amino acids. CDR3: CASSQLGGAPGKYF. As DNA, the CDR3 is TGCGCCAGCAGCCAGTTAGGGGGGGCCCCGGGGAAGTATTTT.

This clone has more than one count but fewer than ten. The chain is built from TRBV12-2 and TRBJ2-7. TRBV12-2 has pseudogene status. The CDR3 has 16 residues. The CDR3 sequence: CASRLGEGLVYYEQYF. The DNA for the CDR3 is TGTGCAAGTCGCTTAGGGGAAGGGCTAGTGTACTACGAGCAGTACTTC.

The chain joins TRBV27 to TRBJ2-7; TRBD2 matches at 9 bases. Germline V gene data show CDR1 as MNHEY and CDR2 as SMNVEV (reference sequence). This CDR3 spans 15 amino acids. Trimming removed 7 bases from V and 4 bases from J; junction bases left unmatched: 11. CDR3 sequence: CASTPRGRGGYEQYF. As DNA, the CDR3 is TGTGCCAGCACACCCCGCGGGCGGGGGGGGTACGAGCAGTACTTC.

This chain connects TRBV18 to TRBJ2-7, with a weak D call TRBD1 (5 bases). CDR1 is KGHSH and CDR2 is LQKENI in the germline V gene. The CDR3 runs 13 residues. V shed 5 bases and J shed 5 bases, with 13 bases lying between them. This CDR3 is CASSSLPTDEQYF. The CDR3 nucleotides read TGTGCCAGCTCATCATTACCGACAGACGAGCAGTACTTC.

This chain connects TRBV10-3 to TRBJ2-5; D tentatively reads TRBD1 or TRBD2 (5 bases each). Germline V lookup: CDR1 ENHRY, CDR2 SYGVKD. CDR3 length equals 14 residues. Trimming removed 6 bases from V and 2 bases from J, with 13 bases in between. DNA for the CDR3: TGTGCCATCAGGGATGGGACGGGTCAAGAGACCCAGTACTTC. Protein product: CAIRDGTGQETQYF.

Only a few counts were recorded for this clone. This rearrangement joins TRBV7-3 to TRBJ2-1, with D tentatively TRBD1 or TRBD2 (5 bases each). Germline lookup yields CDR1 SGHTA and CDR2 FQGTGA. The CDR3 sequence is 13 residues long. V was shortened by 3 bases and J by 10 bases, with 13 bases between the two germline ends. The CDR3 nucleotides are TGTGCCAGCAGCTTTGGGACCAGTCCGGAGCAGTTCTTC. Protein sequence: CASSFGTSPEQFF.